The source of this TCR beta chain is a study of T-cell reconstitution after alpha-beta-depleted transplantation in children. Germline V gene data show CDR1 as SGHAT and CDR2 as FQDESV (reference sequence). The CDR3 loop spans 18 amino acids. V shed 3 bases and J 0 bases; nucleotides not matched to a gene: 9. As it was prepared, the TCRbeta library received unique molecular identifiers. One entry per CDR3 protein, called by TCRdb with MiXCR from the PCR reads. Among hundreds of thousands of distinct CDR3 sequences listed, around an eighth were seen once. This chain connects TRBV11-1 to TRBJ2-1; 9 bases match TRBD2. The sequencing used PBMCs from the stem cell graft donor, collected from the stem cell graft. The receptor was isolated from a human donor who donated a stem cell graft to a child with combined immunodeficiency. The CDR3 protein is CASSFRLAERSSYNEQFF. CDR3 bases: TGTGCCAGCAGCTTTAGACTAGCGGAGAGGAGCTCCTACAATGAGCAGTTCTTC.